This is a list of T cell receptor beta chains from one sample in a study of T cells in Graves' hyperthyroidism and ophthalmopathy. MiXCR was run by TCRdb on the multiplex PCR reads, yielding one entry per CDR3 protein. The sample has approximately 600,000 distinct CDR3 sequences, approximately 15% seen once. Sequenced material: blood. The source is a woman aged 18 to 35 with Graves' ophthalmopathy. Each CDR3 is given with its conserved first and last residue. D genes are given only for firm matches. Size is stated for part of the rows, as once, few or many counts, or as a class when the clone is expanded.

TRBV24-1	NA	TRBJ2-7	NA	TGTGCCACCAGTGACAGGGGGGGGTCGTACGAGCAGTACTTC	CATSDRGGSYEQYF
TRBV2	many	TRBJ1-2	NA	TGTGCCAGCAGTGAACAGGCATATGGCTACACCTTC	CASSEQAYGYTF
TRBV19	few	TRBJ2-3	TRBD1	TGTGCCAGTAGTATCCCACCTCCTGGACAGGTCCCTAGATCTAGCACAGATACGCAGTATTTT	CASSIPPPGQVPRSSTDTQYF
TRBV9	few	TRBJ2-3	TRBD2	TGTGCCAGCAGCGTAGTGGGAGGGGGCACAGATACGCAGTATTTT	CASSVVGGGTDTQYF
TRBV5-1	many	TRBJ2-1	TRBD2	TGCGCCAGCAGCTTGGGACTAGCGGGAGAAGGGAATGAGCAGTTCTTC	CASSLGLAGEGNEQFF
TRBV28	many	TRBJ2-1	TRBD2	TGTGCCAGCGGTAAAAACCTGGGACTAGCGGGAGCCGAGCAGTTCTTC	CASGKNLGLAGAEQFF
TRBV7-9	many	TRBJ2-7	TRBD2	TGTGCCAGCAGCCCTGCCCCGGTAGCGGGAGTATCCTACGAGCAGTACTTC	CASSPAPVAGVSYEQYF
TRBV28	many	TRBJ2-1	TRBD1	TGTGCCAGCAGGTCCGGGACAGGGGTTAATGAGCAGTTCTTC	CASRSGTGVNEQFF
TRBV20-1	many	TRBJ1-1	TRBD1	TGCAGTGCTAGAGACGGACAGGGGGCGAGGACTGAAGCTTTCTTT	CSARDGQGARTEAFF
TRBV7-9	few	TRBJ2-7	NA	TGTGCCAGCAGCTTGGGGCAAGGCGGGGTGGAGCAGTACTTC	CASSLGQGGVEQYF
TRBV2	NA	TRBJ2-1	TRBD1	TGTGCCAGCAGTGCGCCCGGGACAGGGGGCAATGAGCAGTTCTTC	CASSAPGTGGNEQFF
TRBV5-6	NA	TRBJ2-5	NA	TGTGCCAGCAGCTTGCAGGACTGGTTAGAGACCCAGTACTTC	CASSLQDWLETQYF
TRBV6-1	few	TRBJ2-3	TRBD1	TGTGCCAGCAGTGACCGGGACAGGCAAACGGATACGCAGTATTTT	CASSDRDRQTDTQYF
TRBV7-9	many	TRBJ1-1	TRBD1	TGTGCCAGCAGCCAGGGACAGGCGTCTGAAGCTTTCTTT	CASSQGQASEAFF
TRBV12-3/TRBV12-4	many	TRBJ1-4	NA	TGTGCCAGCAGGCGACGTCAGGGGATGAATGAAAAACTGTTTTTT	CASRRRQGMNEKLFF
TRBV3-1	NA	TRBJ2-3	TRBD2	TGTGCCAGCAGCCCAGCCGTGGCGGGAGGGGGGACAGATACGCAGTATTTT	CASSPAVAGGGTDTQYF
TRBV30	NA	TRBJ1-6	NA	TGTGCCTGGAGAGAGGGGATAAATTCACCCCTCCACTTT	CAWREGINSPLHF
TRBV10-2	many	TRBJ2-3	TRBD2	TGCGCCAGCGGACGCCGGGCTAGCGGGAGAACCTCAGATACGCAGTATTTT	CASGRRASGRTSDTQYF
TRBV20-1	many	TRBJ2-7	NA	TGCAGTGCTAGGGCCAGTTCCTACGAGCAGTACTTC	CSARASSYEQYF
TRBV5-1	NA	TRBJ2-3	TRBD2	TGCGCCAGCAGCTTGGCTAGCGGGAGCACAGATACGCAGTATTTT	CASSLASGSTDTQYF
TRBV7-9	NA	TRBJ1-2	NA	TGTGCCAGCAGCCCCACCGGTGACCGGGGGGATGGCTACACCTTC	CASSPTGDRGDGYTF
TRBV7-9	few	TRBJ1-2	NA	TGTGCCAGCAGCCTCAATGGGGGGACAAACTACACCTTC	CASSLNGGTNYTF
TRBV7-2	once	TRBJ1-2	TRBD1	TGTGCCAGCAGCTTATTGCAGGGGGCAAGTGGCTACACCTTC	CASSLLQGASGYTF
TRBV27	many	TRBJ2-1	TRBD2	TGTGCCAGCAGTTTGTACACTAGCGGGTACAATGAGCAGTTCTTC	CASSLYTSGYNEQFF
TRBV20-1	many	TRBJ1-1	NA	TGCAGTGCTAGAGGTACGGGGGCGAACACTGAAGCTTTCTTT	CSARGTGANTEAFF
TRBV12-3/TRBV12-4	many	TRBJ2-3	NA	TGTGCCAGCAGTTCTTCCGGGACGCAGTATTTT	CASSSSGTQYF
TRBV4-3	NA	TRBJ2-1	TRBD1	TGCGCCAGCAGCATAACGGGACAGGTCTACAATGAGCAGTTCTTC	CASSITGQVYNEQFF
TRBV7-9	many	TRBJ1-1	NA	TGTGCCAGCATTAAAGAGGCGAACAGGGAAGGAACTGAAGCTTTCTTT	CASIKEANREGTEAFF
TRBV9	NA	TRBJ2-7	TRBD2	TGTGCCAGCAGCCGACTAGCGGGAGCGGACGAGCAGTACTTC	CASSRLAGADEQYF
TRBV6-5	NA	TRBJ2-2	TRBD2	TGTGCCAGCAGTTACTCGAATCGAGCGGGAGTCACCGGGGAGCTGTTTTTT	CASSYSNRAGVTGELFF
TRBV15	NA	TRBJ1-5	NA	TGTGCCACCAGCAGAGACCTAAGTTGGAATCAGCCCCAGCATTTT	CATSRDLSWNQPQHF
TRBV7-2	NA	TRBJ2-7	TRBD2	TGTGCCAGCAGCTTATCCCTCCGACTAGCGGCCTCCTACGAGCAGTACTTC	CASSLSLRLAASYEQYF
TRBV9	many	TRBJ2-3	NA	TGTGCCAGCAGCGCCGACGCATTTTCCGGAGATACGCAGTATTTT	CASSADAFSGDTQYF
TRBV20-1	few	TRBJ1-2	NA	TGCAGTGCTAGAGCCATGGACCTGACAGAAACCACCCCGGATGGCTACACCTTC	CSARAMDLTETTPDGYTF
TRBV6-2/TRBV6-3	NA	TRBJ2-3	TRBD2	TGTGCCAGCCAGGTTCCCCCGGCGGGAGTGGAAGATACGCAGTATTTT	CASQVPPAGVEDTQYF
TRBV12-3/TRBV12-4	many	TRBJ1-2	TRBD1	TGTGCCAGCAGCCTCTCGACAGGGTACACCTTC	CASSLSTGYTF
TRBV11-2	many	TRBJ2-7	TRBD2	TGTGCCAGCAGCTTAGATCGGGGGGAAGGGATCGAGCAGTACTTC	CASSLDRGEGIEQYF
TRBV18	many	TRBJ2-1	TRBD2	TGTGCCAGCTCACCAGGGACTAGCGGGCTTCACAATGAGCAGTTCTTC	CASSPGTSGLHNEQFF
TRBV27	many	TRBJ1-2	NA	TGTGCCAGCAGTTGGGGGGGCGCTAATGGCTACACCTTC	CASSWGGANGYTF